This entry lists 6 T cell receptor beta chains sequenced from one sample in a study of blood T cells in healthy people across ages. For the second PCR, which ran for about 7 to 11 cycles, a sample-barcoded 5' primer and a J-beta primer mix were used. TCRdb re-derived calls from the 5' RACE reads in MiXCR, one entry per CDR3 protein. The sample consists of some 1.5 million distinct CDR3 sequences, 28% of them appearing once. Sequencing used blood. The source is a woman in her 30s in good health.

As concerns this clonotype: A much larger clone lies a single base off, so this may be a read error. The rearrangement uses TRBV28 and TRBJ2-7, with D perhaps TRBD2 (6 bases). The germline V gene encodes CDR1 MDHEN and CDR2 SYDVKM. The CDR3 sequence is 14 residues long. The CDR3 loop is CAGSFGGIDYEQYF. CDR3 bases: TGTGCCGGCAGTTTTGGCGGGATTGACTACGAGCAGTACTTC.

This chain links TRBV10-1 with TRBJ2-1; D is possibly TRBD1 or TRBD2 (5 bases each). Germline CDR1 reads WNHNN; CDR2 reads SYGVQD (reference sequence). Deletions cut 8 bases from V and 13 bases from J, with 27 bases between. This CDR3 is 15 amino acids long. CDR3 DNA: TGCGCCAGCTCCTCTTCGGCAGGGACCCAAGAGACCCAGTTCTTC. This gives the protein CASSSSAGTQETQFF.

This clonotype turned up a few times. V usage is TRBV3-1 and J usage is TRBJ1-2, with D perhaps matching TRBD1 (5 bases). The length of the CDR3 is 16 residues. CDR1 and CDR2 (germline): LGHDT, YNNKEL (reference sequence). The germline V and J ends were trimmed by 4 bases and 5 bases, with 20 bases remaining between them. DNA of the CDR3: TGTGCCAGCAGCCCCGGGACGGACTACTTTTTATATGGCTACACCTTC. Translating it yields CASSPGTDYFLYGYTF.

The table lists this clonotype with a few counts. The gene calls are TRBV7-9 and TRBJ2-1, with a possible D match to TRBD2 (5 bases). The CDR3 is 11 residues long. Trimming shortened V by 5 bases and J by 14 bases, and 13 bases separated the two germline ends. Looked up from germline, CDR1 is SEHNR and CDR2 is FQNEAQ (reference sequence). This CDR3 is CASSPGIEEFF. The CDR3 DNA reads as TGTGCCAGCAGCCCCGGGATCGAAGAGTTCTTC.

There are many counts of this clonotype. This chain joins TRBV29-1 and TRBJ1-5; weak D call: TRBD1 (6 bases). Trimming took off 7 bases at V and 6 bases at J, with 16 bases between the two ends. The CDR3 covers 13 residues. The germline CDR1 and CDR2 sequences are SQVTM and ANQGSEA. The CDR3 bases are TGCAGCGCCTTGTGGGGGGCAGGTCAGCCCCAGCATTTT. Encoded protein: CSALWGAGQPQHF. The variable domain in full, with the rest retrieved from reference TRBV29-1 and TRBJ1-5, is SAVISQKPSRDICQRGTSLTIQCQVDSQVTMMFWYRQQPGQSLTLIATANQGSEATYESGFVIDKFPISRPNLTFSTLTVSNMSPEDSSIYLCSALWGAGQPQHFGDGTRLSIL.

This clonotype was seen a handful of times. The V gene is TRBV20-1, the J gene TRBJ2-4, with 12 bases lining up with TRBD2. TRBJ2-7 explains the end of the DNA better; the J call may be wrong. There are 16 residues in the CDR3. CDR1 is DFQATT and CDR2 is SNEGSKA in the germline V gene (reference sequence). In DNA form, the CDR3 reads TGCAGTGCTAGAGCCTCCCTACTAGCGGGGGGATACGAGCAGTACTTC. Amino acid sequence: CSARASLLAGGYEQYF.